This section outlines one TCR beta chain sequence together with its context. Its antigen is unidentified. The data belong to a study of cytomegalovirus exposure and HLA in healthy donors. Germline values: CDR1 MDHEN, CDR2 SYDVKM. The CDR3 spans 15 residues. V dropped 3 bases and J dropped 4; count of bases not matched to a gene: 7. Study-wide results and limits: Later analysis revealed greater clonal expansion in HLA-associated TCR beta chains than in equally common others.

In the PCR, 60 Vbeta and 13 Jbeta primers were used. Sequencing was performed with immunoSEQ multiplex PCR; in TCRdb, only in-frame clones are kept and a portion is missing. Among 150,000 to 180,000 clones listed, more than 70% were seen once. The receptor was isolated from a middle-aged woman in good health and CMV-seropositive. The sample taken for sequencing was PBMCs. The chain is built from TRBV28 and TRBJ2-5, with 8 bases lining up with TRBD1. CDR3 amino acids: CASSFAGQGGETQYF. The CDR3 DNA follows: TGTGCCAGCAGTTTTGCCGGACAGGGTGGAGAGACCCAGTACTTC.